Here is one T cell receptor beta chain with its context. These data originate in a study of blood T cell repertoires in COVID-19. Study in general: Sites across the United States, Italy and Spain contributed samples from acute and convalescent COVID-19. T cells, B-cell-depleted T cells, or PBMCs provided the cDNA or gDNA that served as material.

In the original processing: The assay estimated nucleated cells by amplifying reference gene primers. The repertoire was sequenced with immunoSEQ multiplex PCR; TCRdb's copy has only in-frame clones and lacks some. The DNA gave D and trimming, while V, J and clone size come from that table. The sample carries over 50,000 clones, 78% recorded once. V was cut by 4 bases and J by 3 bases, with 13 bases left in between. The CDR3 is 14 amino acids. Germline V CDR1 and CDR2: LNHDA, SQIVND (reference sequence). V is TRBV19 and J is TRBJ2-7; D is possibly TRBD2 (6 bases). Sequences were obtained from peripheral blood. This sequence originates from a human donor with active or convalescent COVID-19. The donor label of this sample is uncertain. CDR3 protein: CASSTPGLNYEQYF. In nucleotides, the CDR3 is TGTGCCAGTAGTACCCCGGGACTGAACTACGAGCAGTACTTC.